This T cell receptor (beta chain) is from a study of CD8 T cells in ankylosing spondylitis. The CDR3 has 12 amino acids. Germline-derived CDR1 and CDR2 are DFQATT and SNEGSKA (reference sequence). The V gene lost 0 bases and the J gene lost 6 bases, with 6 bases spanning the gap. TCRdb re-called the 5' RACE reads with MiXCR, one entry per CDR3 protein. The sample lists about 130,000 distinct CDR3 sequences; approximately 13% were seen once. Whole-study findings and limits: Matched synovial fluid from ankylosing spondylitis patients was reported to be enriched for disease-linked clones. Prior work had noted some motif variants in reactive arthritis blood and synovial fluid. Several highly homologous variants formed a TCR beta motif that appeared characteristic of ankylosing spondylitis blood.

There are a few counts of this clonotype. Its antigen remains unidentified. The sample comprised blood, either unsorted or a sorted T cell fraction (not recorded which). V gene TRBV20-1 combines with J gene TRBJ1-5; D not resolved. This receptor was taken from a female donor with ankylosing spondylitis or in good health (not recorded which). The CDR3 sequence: CSAREPAQPQHF. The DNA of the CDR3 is TGCAGTGCTAGAGAACCTGCTCAGCCCCAGCATTTT.